This T cell receptor (beta chain) was sequenced in a study of T cell responses to AZD1222 COVID-19 vaccine (dated by TCRdb to the early 2020s). In the study overall: AZD1222 recipients with second doses at about 4 weeks or about 12 weeks were pooled, because spike-specific TCR depth and breadth did not differ between schedules. A total of 233 trial participants underwent TCR sequencing, of whom approximately 200 had received two doses of AZD1222 and some 25 had received two doses of the MenACWY control vaccine. Trial participants were enrolled into age subgroups of 18-55, 56-69 and 70-plus years, which contained roughly 150, 30 and 60 TCR-sequenced participants, respectively. The paper's findings and limits, for the study overall: No day 14 peak-response samples were available, so repertoires were characterized only after the peak T cell response. Conclusions about previously exposed vaccinees were limited because only six AZD1222 recipients were SARS-CoV-2 seropositive at baseline. CD4 TCRs associated with the vaccine covered the entire spike protein, and the dominant responses were in regions 160-218 and 743-854. In the small 56-69-year group, the increase in depth fell short of significance, most likely because of low power. Participants were mostly white British and included more females than males, and it was suggested by the authors that clonal diversity may have been underestimated. After two AZD1222 doses, spike-specific TCR breadth and depth were significantly higher than at day 0 and than in MenACWY recipients. Epitopes outside the regions mutated in the B.1.351 and B.1.1.7 variants were reportedly recognized by nearly half of the unique spike-specific TCRs.

With respect to this clone: The specificity of this receptor is unknown. No quality values exist for individual bases; no much larger clone is one base distant.

The time point label, read with the paper, signifies: baseline before first vaccination. Samples from vaccinated people were obtained from the UK trials COV001 and COV002, which included a single-blind randomized controlled phase 2/3 trial of AZD1222 (ChAdOx1 nCoV-19) in healthy adults. For TCRbeta chain sequencing, PBMC samples were collected from trial participants at day 0 and at day 28 after the second dose. The CDR3 regions of human TCRbeta chains were analyzed by immunosequencing. Per the authors' processing: Repertoire TCRs were matched against a reference library of SARS-CoV-2-specific TCRs generated with the MIRA antigen-specificity platform. Breadth meant the fraction of unique TCRs that were SARS-CoV-2-associated, whereas depth meant the fraction of total T cells that were SARS-CoV-2-associated. Using the MIRA data, each spike-specific TCR was mapped to the spike region that the TCR reacts to and placed in a CD4 or CD8 class. Log10-transformed breadth and depth values were compared by one-way ANOVA with Sidak's multiple comparisons tests. TCRdb retrieved this table from immuneACCESS and kept in-frame rearrangements only. Not all clones are present; in checked studies, unresolved V genes account for under half, and no reason is known for the remainder. The V and J calls and the clone size are those of that table, but D and trimming were determined from the DNA. A total of approximately 150,000 clones appear in this sample, approximately 92% of them only once. In total, the top ten clones hold around 1.6% of the sample.

The germline ends are 14 bases apart after V is trimmed by 5 bases and J by 4 bases. Including the terminal cysteine and phenylalanine, the CDR3 comprises 14 residues. Only CDR3 DNA is held: 42 bases, read in frame from base 1. CDR1 and CDR2, looked up from the germline V gene (reference sequence), are LNHDA and SQIVND. The sequence was collected from an adult in good health. Sequenced material: peripheral blood, taken on day 0 of AZD1222 vaccination. The chain is made from TRBV19 and TRBJ1-2; the D gene assignment is ambiguous. DNA sequence: TGTGCCAGTAGTCCATTCACAGATCTCTATGGCTACACCTTC. Translated, this gives CASSPFTDLYGYTF.